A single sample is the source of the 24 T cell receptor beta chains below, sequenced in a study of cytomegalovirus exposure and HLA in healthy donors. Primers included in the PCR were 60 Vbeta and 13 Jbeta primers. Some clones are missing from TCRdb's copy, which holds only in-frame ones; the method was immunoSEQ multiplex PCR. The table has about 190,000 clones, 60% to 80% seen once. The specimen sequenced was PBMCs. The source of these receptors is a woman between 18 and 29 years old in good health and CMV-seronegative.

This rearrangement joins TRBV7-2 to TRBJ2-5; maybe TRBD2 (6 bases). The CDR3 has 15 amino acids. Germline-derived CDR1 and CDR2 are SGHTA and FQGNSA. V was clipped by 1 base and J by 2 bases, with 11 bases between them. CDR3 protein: CASSLGGTPQETQYF. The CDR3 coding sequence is TGTGCCAGCAGCTTAGGGGGGACTCCACAAGAGACCCAGTACTTC.

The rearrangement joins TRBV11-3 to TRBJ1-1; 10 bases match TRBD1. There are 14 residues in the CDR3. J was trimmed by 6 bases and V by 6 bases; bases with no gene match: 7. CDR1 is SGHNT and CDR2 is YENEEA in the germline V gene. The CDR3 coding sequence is TGTGCCAGCAGTGATCCGGGACAGGGGTCTGAAGCTTTCTTT. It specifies CASSDPGQGSEAFF.

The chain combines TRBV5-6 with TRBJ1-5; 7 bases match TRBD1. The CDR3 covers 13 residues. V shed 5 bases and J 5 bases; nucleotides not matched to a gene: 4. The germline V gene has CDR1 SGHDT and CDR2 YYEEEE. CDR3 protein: CASSRTGDQPQHF. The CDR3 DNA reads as TGTGCCAGCAGTCGCACAGGGGATCAGCCCCAGCATTTT. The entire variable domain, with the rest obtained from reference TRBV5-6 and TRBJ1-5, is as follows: DAGVTQSPTHLIKTRGQQVTLRCSPKSGHDTVSWYQQALGQGPQFIFQYYEEEERQRGNFPDRFSGHQFPNYSSELNVNALLLGDSALYLCASSRTGDQPQHFGDGTRLSIL.

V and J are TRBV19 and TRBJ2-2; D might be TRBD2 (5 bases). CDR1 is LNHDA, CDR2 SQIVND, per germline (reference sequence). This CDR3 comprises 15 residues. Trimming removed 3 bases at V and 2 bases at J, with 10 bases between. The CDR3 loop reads CASSISRLNTGELFF. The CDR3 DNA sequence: TGTGCCAGTAGTATCTCGCGACTAAACACCGGGGAGCTGTTTTTT.

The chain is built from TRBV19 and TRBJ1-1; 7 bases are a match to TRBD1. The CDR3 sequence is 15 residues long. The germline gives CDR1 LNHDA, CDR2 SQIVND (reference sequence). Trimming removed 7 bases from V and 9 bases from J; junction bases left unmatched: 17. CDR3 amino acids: CASNQDREDHEKAFF. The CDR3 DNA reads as TGTGCCAGTAACCAAGACAGGGAAGATCATGAGAAAGCTTTCTTT.

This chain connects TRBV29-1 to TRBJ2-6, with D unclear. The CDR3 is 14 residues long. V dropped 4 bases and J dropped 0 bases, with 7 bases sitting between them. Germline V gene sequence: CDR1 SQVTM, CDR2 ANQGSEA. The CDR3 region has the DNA TGCAGCGTTGCTCAGGACTCTGGGGCCAACGTCCTGACTTTC. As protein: CSVAQDSGANVLTF.

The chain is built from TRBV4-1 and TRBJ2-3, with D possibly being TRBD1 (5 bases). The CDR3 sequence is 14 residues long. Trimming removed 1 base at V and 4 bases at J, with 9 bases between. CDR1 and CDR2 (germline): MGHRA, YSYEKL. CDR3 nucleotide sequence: TGCGCCAGCAGCCAAGTTGGGGCAGCAGATACGCAGTATTTT. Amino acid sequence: CASSQVGAADTQYF.

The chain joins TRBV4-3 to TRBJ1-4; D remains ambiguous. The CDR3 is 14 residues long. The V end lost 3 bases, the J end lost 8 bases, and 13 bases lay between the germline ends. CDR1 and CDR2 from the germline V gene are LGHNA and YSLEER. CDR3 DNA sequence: TGCGCCAGCAGCCATGGGCCCGCTTCCGAAAAACTGTTTTTT. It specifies CASSHGPASEKLFF.

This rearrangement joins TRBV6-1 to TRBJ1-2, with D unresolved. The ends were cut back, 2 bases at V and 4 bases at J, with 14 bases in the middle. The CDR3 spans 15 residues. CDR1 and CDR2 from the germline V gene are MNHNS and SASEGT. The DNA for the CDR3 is TGTGCCAGCAGTGAATCGATCGAGTACGGCTATGGCTACACCTTC. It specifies CASSESIEYGYGYTF.

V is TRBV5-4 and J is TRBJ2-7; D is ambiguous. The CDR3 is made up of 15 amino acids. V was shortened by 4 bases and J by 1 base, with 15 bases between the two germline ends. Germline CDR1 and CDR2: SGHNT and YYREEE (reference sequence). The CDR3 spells CASSPAPDGSYEQYF. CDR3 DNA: TGTGCCAGCAGCCCCGCCCCCGACGGGTCCTACGAGCAGTACTTC.

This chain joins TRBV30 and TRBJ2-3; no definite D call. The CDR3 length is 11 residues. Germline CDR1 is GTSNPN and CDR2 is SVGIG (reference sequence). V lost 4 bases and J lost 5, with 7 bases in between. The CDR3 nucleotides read TGTGCCTGGAAACTTGAAGATACGCAGTATTTT. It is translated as CAWKLEDTQYF.

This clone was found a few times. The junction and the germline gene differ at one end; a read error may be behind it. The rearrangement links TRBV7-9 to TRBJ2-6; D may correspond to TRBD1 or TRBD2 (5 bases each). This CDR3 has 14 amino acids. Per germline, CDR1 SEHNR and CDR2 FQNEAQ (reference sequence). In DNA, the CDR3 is TGTTCCAGCAGAGGGGTTTCTGGGGCCAACGTCCTGACTTTC. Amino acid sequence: CSSRGVSGANVLTF.

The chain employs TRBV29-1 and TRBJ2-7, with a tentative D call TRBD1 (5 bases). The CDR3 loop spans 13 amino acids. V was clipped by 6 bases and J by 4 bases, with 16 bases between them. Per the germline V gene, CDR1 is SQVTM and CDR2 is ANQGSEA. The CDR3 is CSVGPGTSYEQYF. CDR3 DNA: TGCAGCGTGGGGCCAGGAACGAGTTACGAGCAGTACTTC.

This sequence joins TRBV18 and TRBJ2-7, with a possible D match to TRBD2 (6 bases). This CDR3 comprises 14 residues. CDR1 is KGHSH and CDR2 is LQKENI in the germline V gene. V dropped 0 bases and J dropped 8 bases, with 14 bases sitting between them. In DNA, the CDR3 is TGTGCCAGCTCACCACCGACGCGGGGCGGGCAGCAGTACTTC. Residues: CASSPPTRGGQQYF.

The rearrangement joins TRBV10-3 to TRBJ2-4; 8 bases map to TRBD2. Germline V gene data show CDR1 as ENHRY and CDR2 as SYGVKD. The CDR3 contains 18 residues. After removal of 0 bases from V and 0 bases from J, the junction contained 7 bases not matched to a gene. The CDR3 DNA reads TGTGCCATCAGTGAGTCATCGGTTAGCGGGATAGCCAAAAACATTCAGTACTTC. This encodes CAISESSVSGIAKNIQYF.

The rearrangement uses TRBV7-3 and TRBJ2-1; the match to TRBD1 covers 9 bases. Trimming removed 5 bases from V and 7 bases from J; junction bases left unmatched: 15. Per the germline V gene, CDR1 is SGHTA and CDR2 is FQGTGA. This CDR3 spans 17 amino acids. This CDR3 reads CASSPLLRDRVGNEQFF. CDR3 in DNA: TGTGCCAGCAGCCCCCTTTTAAGGGACAGGGTCGGGAATGAGCAGTTCTTC.

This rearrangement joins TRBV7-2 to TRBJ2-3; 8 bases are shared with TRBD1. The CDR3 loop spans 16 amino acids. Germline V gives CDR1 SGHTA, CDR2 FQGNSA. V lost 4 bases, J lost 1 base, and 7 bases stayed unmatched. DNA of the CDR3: TGTGCCAGCAGCTCTGATTGGGGACAGGGCACAGATACGCAGTATTTT. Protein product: CASSSDWGQGTDTQYF.

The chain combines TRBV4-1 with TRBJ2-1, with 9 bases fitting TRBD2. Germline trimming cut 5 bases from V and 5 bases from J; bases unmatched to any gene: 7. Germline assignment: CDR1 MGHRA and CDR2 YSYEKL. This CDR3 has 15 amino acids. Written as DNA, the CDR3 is TGCGCCAGCAGCTATGCGGGGGGGCTTAACAATGAGCAGTTCTTC. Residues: CASSYAGGLNNEQFF.

CDR3 region: CASSLSRDYRETQYF. In nucleotides, the CDR3 is TGTGCCAGCAGTTTATCCCGCGATTATCGGGAGACCCAGTACTTC. The chain combines TRBV27 with TRBJ2-5; D not certain. The V gene's germline CDR1 is MNHEY and CDR2 SMNVEV (reference sequence). V lost 0 bases, J lost 5 bases, and 13 bases lay in between. CDR3 length: 15 amino acids.

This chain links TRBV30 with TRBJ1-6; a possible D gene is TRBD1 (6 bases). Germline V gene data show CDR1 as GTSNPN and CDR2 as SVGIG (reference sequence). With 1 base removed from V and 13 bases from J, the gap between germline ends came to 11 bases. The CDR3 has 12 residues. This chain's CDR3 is CAWSEGGDPLHF. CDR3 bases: TGTGCCTGGAGTGAAGGGGGTGATCCCCTCCACTTT.

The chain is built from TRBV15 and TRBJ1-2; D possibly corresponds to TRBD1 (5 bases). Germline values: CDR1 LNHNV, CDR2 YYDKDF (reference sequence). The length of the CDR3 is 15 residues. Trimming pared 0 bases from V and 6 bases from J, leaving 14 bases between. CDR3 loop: CATSREYGGSHGYTF. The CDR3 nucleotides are TGTGCCACCAGCAGAGAATACGGGGGGTCTCATGGCTACACCTTC.

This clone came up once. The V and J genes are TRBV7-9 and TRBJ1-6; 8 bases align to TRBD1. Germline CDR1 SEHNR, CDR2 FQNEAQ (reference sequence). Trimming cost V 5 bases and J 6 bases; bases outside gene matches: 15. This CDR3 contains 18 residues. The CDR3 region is CASSPRTGSLFRNSPLHF. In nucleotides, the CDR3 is TGTGCCAGCAGCCCCCGGACAGGGTCCTTATTTCGTAATTCACCCCTCCACTTT.

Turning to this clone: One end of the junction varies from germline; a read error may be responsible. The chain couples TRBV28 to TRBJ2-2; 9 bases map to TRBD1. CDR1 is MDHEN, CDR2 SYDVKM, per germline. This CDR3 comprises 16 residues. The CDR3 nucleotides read TGTGCCAGCACTTTAACAGGGGGCGAGAACACCGGGGAGCTGTTTTTT. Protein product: CASTLTGGENTGELFF.

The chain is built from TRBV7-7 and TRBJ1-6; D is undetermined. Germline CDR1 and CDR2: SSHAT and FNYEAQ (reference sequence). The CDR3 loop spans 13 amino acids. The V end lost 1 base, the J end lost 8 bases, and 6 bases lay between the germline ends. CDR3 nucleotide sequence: TGTGCCAGCAGCTTAGTCCCCTATTCACCCCTCCACTTT. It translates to CASSLVPYSPLHF. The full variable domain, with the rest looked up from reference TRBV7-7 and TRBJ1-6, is GAGVSQSPRYKVTKRGQDVTLRCDPISSHATLYWYQQALGQGPEFLTYFNYEAQPDKSGLPSDRFSAERPEGSISTLTIQRTEQRDSAMYRCASSLVPYSPLHFGNGTRLTVT.